The text below deals with one T cell receptor beta chain. This sample was taken from a study of Ad26.COV2.S vaccination and SARS-CoV-2 variants. The assay was immunoSEQ multiplex PCR, and TCRdb's table has in-frame clones only and misses some. The sample shows more than 400,000 clones, approximately 92% of them seen only once. Looked up from germline, CDR1 is MNHEY and CDR2 is SVGAGI. Trimming removed 9 bases at V and 2 bases at J, with 11 bases between. This CDR3 is 12 amino acids long. Noted treatment: about 20 received Ad26.COV2.S at low or high dose, single or two shots; about 5 received placebo; per-sample allocation not given. Samples were taken on day 63 after the first vaccine or placebo injection.

The sequenced sample was peripheral blood, obtained in a trial of Ad26.COV2.S vaccine versus placebo. The chain is built from TRBV6-5 and TRBJ2-7; D may correspond to TRBD1 or TRBD2 (6 bases each). This sequence was found in a person aged 18-60 years who received the Ad26.COV2.S COVID-19 vaccine or a placebo. Written as DNA, the CDR3 is TGTGCCAGGCGGGACAAGACCTACGAGCAGTACTTC. Its protein product is CARRDKTYEQYF.